This T cell receptor beta chain was retrieved from a study of blood T cell repertoires in COVID-19. The wider study: The samples span acute and convalescent COVID-19 from the United States, Italy and Spain. Nucleic acid was either cDNA or gDNA, and it came from T cells, B-cell-depleted T cells, or PBMCs.

The CDR3 extends over 12 amino acids. Looked up from germline, CDR1 is MNHEY and CDR2 is SVGAGI. V dropped 6 bases and J dropped 7 bases, with 12 bases sitting between them. In the original workflow: Estimation of nucleated cell counts relied on the amplification of reference gene primers. The table came from immunoSEQ multiplex PCR; TCRdb's copy has only in-frame clones and leaves some out. V, J and clone size are those of that table, while D and trimming were read from the DNA. Counted here are approximately 120,000 clones, 81% occurring once; the ten biggest clones make up roughly 15%. Seattle participants joined during active infection and were tracked over time.

The sample taken for sequencing was peripheral blood. The TCR comes from a man aged 25-40 years with COVID-19, enrolled during active disease. This chain links TRBV6-5 with TRBJ1-2; D uncertain. The CDR3 nucleotides read TGTGCCAGCAGCCACGGGGAGGCTGGCTACACCTTC. Its translation: CASSHGEAGYTF.